The 4 T cell receptor beta chains presented below share a single source sample, sequenced in a study of human T cells and chemical hapten exposure. Time point defined: patch test 3, about 24 weeks after DPC sensitization. Treatment described: therapeutic diphenylcyclopropenone sensitization with weekly scalp DPC. TCRdb reprocessed the RACE reads via MiXCR and lists one record per CDR3 protein. The sample contains about 200,000 distinct CDR3 sequences, approximately 24% of which appear only once. The sample in question was whole blood, obtained in connection with sensitization to the hapten diphenylcyclopropenone (DPC). The receptors originated from a woman aged 40 to 50 with alopecia areata. Some clones in this sample may be carry-over from other donors' samples.

This clonotype was detected only a few times. The CDR3: CASSPRRYSNQPQHF. The CDR3 DNA is TGTGCCAGCTCACCACGACGGTATAGCAATCAGCCCCAGCATTTT. The rearrangement joins TRBV18 to TRBJ1-5, with no clear D. CDR1 is KGHSH, CDR2 LQKENI, per germline. V dropped 1 base and J dropped 0 bases, with 7 bases sitting between them. CDR3 length equals 15 residues.

Here the CDR3 reads CASSSASGRSYTDTQYF. CDR3 bases: TGTGCCAGCAGTTCCGCTAGCGGGAGGAGTTACACAGATACGCAGTATTTT. This chain connects TRBV6-5 to TRBJ2-3; the match to TRBD2 covers 11 bases. The germline V gene has CDR1 MNHEY and CDR2 SVGAGI. With 4 bases clipped from V and 2 bases from J, the junction kept 8 bases outside the gene matches. The CDR3 has 17 residues.

Only a few counts were recorded for this clonotype. The rearrangement links TRBV15 to TRBJ2-1; D unresolved. The CDR3 is 13 amino acids. V lost 0 bases, J lost 5 bases, and 5 bases lay in between. Germline CDR1 and CDR2: LNHNV and YYDKDF (reference sequence). The CDR3 loop is CATSREPNNEQFF. As DNA, the CDR3 is TGTGCCACCAGCAGAGAACCAAACAATGAGCAGTTCTTC.

This clonotype appeared a few times. The chain joins TRBV11-2 to TRBJ2-7, with 10 nucleotides matching TRBD2. Unmatched junction bases numbered 7, after V lost 5 bases and J lost 0 bases. Germline V gene sequence: CDR1 SGHAT, CDR2 FQNNGV. This CDR3 has 16 amino acids. CDR3 in DNA: TGTGCCAGCAGCGGCTTTAGCGGGAGGATCTCCTACGAGCAGTACTTC. Translating gives CASSGFSGRISYEQYF.